This entry concerns a single T cell receptor beta chain. The target of this receptor is not known. No base qualities exist here, and no much larger clone lies one base off it. The immunoSEQ Assay, a bias-controlled multiplex PCR, was used to amplify TCRbeta CDR3 regions from genomic DNA. The paper's processing steps were these. The number of nucleated cells in each sample was estimated from the amplification of reference gene primers within the assay. To quantify the absolute abundance of each unique TCRbeta CDR3 rearrangement, sequence reads were collapsed and filtered. Productive Simpson clonality was computed per sample as the square root of Simpson's diversity index over productive rearrangements. TCRdb retrieved this table from immuneACCESS and kept in-frame rearrangements only. Not all clones are present; in checked studies, unresolved V genes account for under half, and no reason is known for the remainder. Clonal size and the V and J genes are those of that table, whereas D and trimming came from the DNA. The sample data list 130,000 to 150,000 clones, and 81% of these were observed just once. The top ten hold about 7.5% of the sample.

Each collaborating institution followed its own protocols to collect whole blood in K2EDTA tubes. For TCRbeta analysis, collaborators shipped samples in one of three forms: frozen whole blood, isolated PBMCs, or DNA extracted from either of those sample types. This entry is derived from a study of blood T cell repertoires in COVID-19 (dated by TCRdb to 2019 to 2021). About the study as a whole: Collaborator samples came from the United States, Italy and Spain and covered acute and convalescent phases of COVID-19. The repertoires were released in a freely available public database intended as a resource for research on the immune response to SARS-CoV-2. The samples were drawn from the first 160 participants of the ongoing ImmuneRACE study and from 1,254 subjects provided by 6 global collaborators. The dataset comprised deeply sampled blood TCRbeta repertoires from subjects exposed to, actively infected with, or recovered from COVID-19. HLA class I and class II types, where available, came from metadata supplied by the sample provider rather than from assay-based typing. The prospective study material was composed of cDNA or gDNA derived from T cells, B-cell-depleted T cells, or PBMCs. A de-identified subject ID, COVID-19 status, age in years and sex were almost always included in the sample metadata. Overall study outcomes, separate from this receptor: The quantity of clinical and demographic metadata differed by source and by participant and was supplied without curation.

Including the terminal cysteine and phenylalanine, the CDR3 comprises 14 residues. Left in the record is the CDR3 DNA by itself, 42 bases read in frame from the first base. CDR1 and CDR2 (SGHRS, YFSETQ) derive from the germline V gene. Clipping removes 3 bases from V and 3 bases from J, with 4 as the unmatched junction base count. The receptor's source is a human donor in a cohort sampled during active COVID-19. Material for sequencing was peripheral blood. The rearranged segments are TRBV5-1 and TRBJ2-7; TRBD1 fits 9 bases in the junction. CDR3 loop: CASSSGTGNYEQYF. The DNA is as follows: TGCGCCAGCAGCTCCGGGACAGGGAACTACGAGCAGTACTTC.